This T cell receptor beta chain was sequenced for a study of blood T cell repertoires in COVID-19. The data were produced by immunoSEQ multiplex PCR, yet TCRdb's version contains in-frame clones alone and is incomplete. In the table there are roughly 200,000 clones, more than 80% of which are singletons. V lost 1 base to trimming and J lost 9 bases; unmatched junction nucleotides: 7. The germline V gene encodes CDR1 SGHDN and CDR2 FVKESK. This CDR3 spans 16 amino acids. Sequencing was done on a sample of peripheral blood. This chain joins TRBV14 and TRBJ2-7, with 15 bases lining up with TRBD2. The sequence came from a man in his fifties or sixties with acute or convalescent COVID-19. The CDR3 here is CASSQVGTSGRSVQYF. In nucleotides, the CDR3 is TGTGCCAGCAGCCAAGTCGGGACTAGCGGGAGGAGTGTGCAGTACTTC.